This TCR beta chain originates from a study of blood T cell repertoires in COVID-19. Overall study context: The analysed material was cDNA or gDNA that came from T cells, B-cell-depleted T cells, or PBMCs.

Seattle cases were enrolled at active infection and followed longitudinally. Measured with immunoSEQ multiplex PCR; TCRdb has only the in-frame clones, and not every one. The data hold approximately 44,000 clones, with 85% to 95% observed a single time. The germline V gene has CDR1 SGHNT and CDR2 YENEEA. This CDR3 comprises 16 residues. V was pared by 0 bases and J by 6 bases, with 7 bases of the junction left unmatched. The sequence came from a man aged 45-65 years with COVID-19, enrolled during active disease. The chain is built from TRBV11-3 and TRBJ2-2; 7 positions match TRBD2. Sequencing was performed on peripheral blood. CDR3 nucleotides: TGTGCCAGCAGCTTAGATGCTAGCGGCCGACCCGGGGAGCTGTTTTTT. Encoded protein: CASSLDASGRPGELFF.